Each of the 30 T cell receptor beta chains below was sequenced from the same sample in a study of cytotoxic CD8 clonotypes in ibrutinib-treated CLL. Sequencing was performed with immunoSEQ multiplex PCR; in TCRdb, only in-frame clones are kept and a portion is missing. The sample holds about 60,000 clones, nearly 55% seen once. The input for sequencing was PBMCs, taken at disease progression, from a patient treated with ibrutinib. These TCRs come from a human donor with chronic lymphocytic leukemia.

The chain combines TRBV4-1 with TRBJ2-2; D might be TRBD1 or TRBD2, each matching 5 bases. Germline-derived CDR1 and CDR2 are MGHRA and YSYEKL. This CDR3 has 14 amino acids. Trimming removed 2 bases from V and 5 bases from J, with 9 bases in between. The CDR3 DNA sequence: TGCGCCAGCAGCCAATACGAGGGGACCGGGGAGCTGTTTTTT. It is translated as CASSQYEGTGELFF.

This sequence joins TRBV10-1 and TRBJ1-2; D uncertain. Looked up from germline, CDR1 is WNHNN and CDR2 is SYGVQD (reference sequence). The CDR3 covers 13 residues. The V gene lost 3 bases and the J gene lost 7 bases, with 12 bases spanning the gap. The CDR3 nucleotides are TGCGCCAGCAGTGAAGTAGGGCGAGGTGGCTACACCTTC. Its translation: CASSEVGRGGYTF.

This clone was found a few times. V gene TRBV6-1 combines with J gene TRBJ1-1; no reliable D call. The V and J ends lost 4 bases and 0 bases respectively, with 9 bases between them. CDR3 length equals 14 residues. The V gene's germline CDR1 is MNHNS and CDR2 SASEGT. CDR3 DNA sequence: TGTGCCAGCAGTGGCGGAGTACTGAACACTGAAGCTTTCTTT. Translating gives CASSGGVLNTEAFF.

Of note for this clone: The sample has other DNA sequences that encode this CDR3 too. The J gene is TRBJ1-1, the V gene TRBV29-1; weak D call: TRBD1 (5 bases). The CDR3 consists of 13 residues. The germline V gene has CDR1 SQVTM and CDR2 ANQGSEA. V lost 3 bases to trimming and J lost 0 bases, with 8 bases between them. The CDR3: CSVEGTVNTEAFF. The CDR3 DNA follows: TGCAGCGTTGAGGGGACGGTGAACACTGAAGCTTTCTTT. The full variable domain, its missing parts supplied by reference TRBV29-1 and TRBJ1-1, is SAVISQKPSRDICQRGTSLTIQCQVDSQVTMMFWYRQQPGQSLTLIATANQGSEATYESGFVIDKFPISRPNLTFSTLTVSNMSPEDSSIYLCSVEGTVNTEAFFGQGTRLTVV.

The rearrangement joins TRBV4-2 to TRBJ2-5; 11 bases agree with TRBD2. Germline CDR1 and CDR2: LGHNA and YNFKEQ. V dropped 4 bases and J dropped 4; count of bases not matched to a gene: 5. This CDR3 is 15 amino acids long. As DNA, the CDR3 is TGTGCCAGCAGCCTATGGGGACTAGCGGTAGAGACCCAGTACTTC. This encodes CASSLWGLAVETQYF.

This chain uses TRBV7-6 with TRBJ2-5; D assignment may be TRBD1 or TRBD2 (6 bases each). The V end was cut by 5 bases, the J end by 5 bases, with 18 bases between. The CDR3 covers 15 residues. Germline CDR1 SGHVS, CDR2 FNYEAQ. The CDR3 DNA sequence: TGTGCCAGCAGCCCGAGGGGGGACGTTCCGGAGACCCAGTACTTC. It yields the protein CASSPRGDVPETQYF.

In nucleotides, the CDR3 is TGCAGCGTTGACGGGGTGGGCGAAAAACTGTTTTTT. Amino acid sequence: CSVDGVGEKLFF. V is TRBV29-1 and J is TRBJ1-4; the D is unclear. Per the germline V gene, CDR1 is SQVTM and CDR2 is ANQGSEA. Trimming removed 3 bases from V and 8 bases from J, with 10 bases in between. CDR3 length equals 12 residues.

The gene calls are TRBV7-8 and TRBJ1-6; no reliable D call. This CDR3 is built from 15 residues. V gave up 10 bases and J gave up 0 bases, with 13 bases separating them. Germline V gives CDR1 SGHVS, CDR2 FQNEAQ. The chain's CDR3 is CAIRHESSYNSPLHF. CDR3 sequence (DNA): TGTGCCATCCGGCACGAGAGCTCCTATAATTCACCCCTCCACTTT. The whole variable domain, filled in from reference TRBV7-8 and TRBJ1-6, reads GAGVSQSPRYKVAKRGQDVALRCDPISGHVSLFWYQQALGQGPEFLTYFQNEAQLDKSGLPSDRFFAERPEGSVSTLKIQRTQQEDSAVYLCAIRHESSYNSPLHFGNGTRLTVT.

This clone was found a few times. The CDR3 region has the DNA TGTGCCAGCAGTGAATCCGGACATAATTCACCCCTCCACTTT. Its protein product is CASSESGHNSPLHF. The chain links TRBV2 to TRBJ1-6; D call uncertain. Trimming took off 2 bases at V and 5 bases at J, with 7 bases between the two ends. Germline V gene data show CDR1 as SNHLY and CDR2 as FYNNEI. The CDR3 runs to 14 residues.

This clone was detected ten times or more. CDR3 in DNA: TGTGCCAGCAGCATCGACAGGGCGACTGAAGCTTTCTTT. Translation: CASSIDRATEAFF. The chain uses TRBV13 and TRBJ1-1, with 7 bases aligning to TRBD1. The J segment lost 5 bases and the V segment lost 5 bases, leaving 5 bases of the junction unmatched. The CDR3 covers 13 residues. The germline V gene encodes CDR1 PRHDT and CDR2 FYEKMQ (reference sequence).

This clone was recorded a few times. The CDR3 region is CASSYTGKGDTQYF. The CDR3 DNA reads TGTGCCAGCAGTTACACAGGCAAGGGAGATACGCAGTATTTT. The genes are TRBV6-5 and TRBJ2-3; tentatively, D is TRBD1 (5 bases). The ends were cut back, 2 bases at V and 5 bases at J, with 11 bases in the middle. The CDR3 extends over 14 amino acids. Germline loops: CDR1 MNHEY, CDR2 SVGAGI.

The chain links TRBV7-8 to TRBJ2-7; 10 bases line up with TRBD2. This CDR3 has 16 residues. The junction had 12 bases not matched to a gene; V was cut back by 5 bases and J by 5 bases. Per the germline V gene, CDR1 is SGHVS and CDR2 is FQNEAQ. CDR3 residues: CASSLRTSGNPNEQYF. The CDR3 coding sequence is TGTGCCAGCAGCCTCAGAACTAGCGGGAATCCCAACGAGCAGTACTTC.

This clone has at least ten counts. This chain joins TRBV6-1 and TRBJ1-2; D gene ambiguous. Germline CDR1 is MNHNS and CDR2 is SASEGT. The CDR3 spans 14 residues. Deletions cut 1 base from V and 7 bases from J, with 13 bases between. This CDR3 is CASSEGGVTSGYTF. In nucleotides, the CDR3 is TGTGCCAGCAGTGAAGGTGGGGTAACCTCTGGCTACACCTTC.

V usage is TRBV6-9 and J usage is TRBJ2-5; possibly TRBD1 for D (6 bases). The ends were cut back, 6 bases at V and 5 bases at J, with 19 bases in the middle. This CDR3 spans 15 amino acids. The germline CDR1 and CDR2 sequences are MNHGY and SVAAGI. Written as DNA, the CDR3 is TGTGCCAGCAGCTTCGGGACACAGCTGGGGGAGACCCAGTACTTC. This gives the protein CASSFGTQLGETQYF.

This clone appeared a few times. V is TRBV7-6 and J is TRBJ2-7, with TRBD1 identical over 7 bases. Germline V CDR1 and CDR2: SGHVS, FNYEAQ. V shed 1 base and J 4 bases; nucleotides not matched to a gene: 7. This CDR3 spans 15 amino acids. The CDR3 bases are TGTGCCAGCAGCTTAGACAGGGGTACGACTTACGAGCAGTACTTC. This gives the protein CASSLDRGTTYEQYF.

The J gene is TRBJ2-7, the V gene TRBV4-1, with 10 bases fitting TRBD2. Per the germline V gene, CDR1 is MGHRA and CDR2 is YSYEKL. With 4 bases clipped from V and 3 bases from J, the junction kept 3 bases outside the gene matches. The CDR3 has 14 amino acids. For the CDR3, the DNA is TGCGCCAGCAGCCGCAGGACTAGCGGCTACGAGCAGTACTTC. Translated: CASSRRTSGYEQYF.

The chain links TRBV27 to TRBJ2-3, with TRBD2 identical over 8 bases. The J segment lost 1 base and the V segment lost 2 bases, leaving 5 bases of the junction unmatched. The CDR3 sequence is 16 residues long. Germline CDR1 is MNHEY and CDR2 is SMNVEV (reference sequence). Written as DNA, the CDR3 is TGTGCCAGCAGTTTAATCAGGCGGGGGGGCACAGATACGCAGTATTTT. This encodes CASSLIRRGGTDTQYF.

The V and J genes are TRBV5-1 and TRBJ2-1; tentative D call: TRBD1 (5 bases). Germline V gene sequence: CDR1 SGHRS, CDR2 YFSETQ. The CDR3 sequence is 16 residues long. V lost 0 bases, J lost 2 bases, and 12 bases lay in between. Written as DNA, the CDR3 is TGCGCCAGCAGCTTGGCCCAGGGCCTCCCCTACAATGAGCAGTTCTTC. This translates into CASSLAQGLPYNEQFF.

The rearrangement joins TRBV7-7 to TRBJ2-7; TRBD2 matches at 7 bases. Germline assignment: CDR1 SSHAT and CDR2 FNYEAQ (reference sequence). The CDR3 consists of 13 residues. V shed 6 bases and J 2 bases; nucleotides not matched to a gene: 4. The CDR3 protein is CASSAGRTYEQYF. In DNA, the CDR3 is TGTGCCAGCAGTGCCGGGAGGACCTACGAGCAGTACTTC.

The chain recombines TRBV28 with TRBJ2-3, with a possible D match to TRBD2 (5 bases). Germline V lookup: CDR1 MDHEN, CDR2 SYDVKM. Trimming stripped 5 bases from V and 0 bases from J, with 18 bases between. The CDR3 extends over 17 amino acids. As DNA, the CDR3 is TGTGCCAGCAGTGACCCTTGGGATTCGGGAAGCACAGATACGCAGTATTTT. It specifies CASSDPWDSGSTDTQYF.

There are a few counts of this clone. The J gene is TRBJ2-7, the V gene TRBV10-1; 10 positions match TRBD1. This CDR3 is 16 amino acids long. The germline V gene has CDR1 WNHNN and CDR2 SYGVQD (reference sequence). With V trimmed by 10 bases and J by 2 bases, 14 bases remained unmatched. The CDR3 DNA sequence: TGCGCCACCCCGGGACAGGGGCCCACCGAAGCCTACGAGCAGTACTTC. It specifies CATPGQGPTEAYEQYF.

The genes are TRBV30 and TRBJ1-5, with D possibly matching TRBD1 (6 bases). Trimming pared 2 bases from V and 9 bases from J, leaving 14 bases between. The CDR3 spans 13 residues. CDR1 and CDR2 from the germline V gene are GTSNPN and SVGIG (reference sequence). CDR3 in DNA: TGTGCCTGGAGTCGAGGGGGGGGTGGGCCCCAGCATTTT. Its translation is CAWSRGGGGPQHF.

V gene TRBV30 combines with J gene TRBJ1-5; TRBD1 aligns across 9 bases. The V and J ends lost 2 bases and 6 bases, in that order; junction bases with no gene match: 2. The CDR3 has 13 residues. In germline, CDR1 is GTSNPN, CDR2 SVGIG (reference sequence). The CDR3 here is CAWSRGQGQPQHF. CDR3 coding DNA: TGTGCCTGGAGTAGGGGACAGGGTCAGCCCCAGCATTTT.

This chain joins TRBV4-2 and TRBJ2-6, with 7 positions matching TRBD2. Germline loops: CDR1 LGHNA, CDR2 YNFKEQ. The CDR3 totals 20 residues. The ends lost 1 base at V and 1 base at J; junction bases unmatched: 13. The CDR3: CASSQVGAGLAASGANVLTF. The CDR3 DNA reads as TGTGCCAGCAGCCAAGTGGGAGCGGGGCTAGCAGCTTCTGGGGCCAACGTCCTGACTTTC.

V and J are TRBV6-5 and TRBJ2-3, with D perhaps matching TRBD2 (5 bases). V lost 8 bases, J lost 4 bases, and 13 bases lay in between. The germline V gene has CDR1 MNHEY and CDR2 SVGAGI. This CDR3 contains 13 residues. The CDR3 protein is CASQRLHSDTQYF. CDR3 nucleotides: TGTGCCAGCCAGCGGCTCCATTCAGATACGCAGTATTTT.

A few counts support this clone. V gene TRBV28 combines with J gene TRBJ2-2; 12 bases are shared with TRBD2. The ends lost 1 base at V and 12 bases at J; junction bases unmatched: 9. The V gene's germline CDR1 is MDHEN and CDR2 SYDVKM. The CDR3 extends over 16 amino acids. The CDR3 bases are TGTGCCAGCAGTTTATCACTAGCGGGGGGTATGGTGAAGCTGTTTTTT. Its protein is CASSLSLAGGMVKLFF.

V gene TRBV5-5 combines with J gene TRBJ2-5; 8 bases line up with TRBD2. The ends lost 4 bases at V and 1 base at J; junction bases unmatched: 3. The CDR3 extends over 14 amino acids. Germline V gene data show CDR1 as SGHKS and CDR2 as YYEKEE (reference sequence). CDR3 DNA sequence: TGTGCCAGCAGCAAGGGGACTAGCCAAGAGACCCAGTACTTC. Amino acids: CASSKGTSQETQYF. Filled out from reference TRBV5-5 and TRBJ2-5, the complete variable domain reads DAGVTQSPTHLIKTRGQQVTLRCSPISGHKSVSWYQQVLGQGPQFIFQYYEKEERGRGNFPDRFSARQFPNYSSELNVNALLLGDSALYLCASSKGTSQETQYFGPGTRLLVL.

The chain employs TRBV11-2 and TRBJ2-7; D is unresolved. V was clipped by 3 bases and J by 4 bases, with 16 bases between them. The length of the CDR3 is 15 residues. Looked up from germline, CDR1 is SGHAT and CDR2 is FQNNGV. CDR3 sequence (DNA): TGTGCCAGCAGCTTCCGGTTACAGAAGGAGTACGAGCAGTACTTC. It translates to CASSFRLQKEYEQYF.

The chain recombines TRBV7-8 with TRBJ1-1; D unclear. V lost 7 bases and J 0 bases, leaving 12 bases between the germline ends. The CDR3 spans 14 residues. Germline values: CDR1 SGHVS, CDR2 FQNEAQ. CDR3 sequence: CASTSGNLNTEAFF. Here the CDR3 DNA reads TGTGCCAGCACCTCCGGAAACCTGAACACTGAAGCTTTCTTT.

The chain uses TRBV28 and TRBJ2-7; D is uncertain. Trimming removed 5 bases at V and 0 bases at J, with 11 bases between. CDR3 length: 14 residues. CDR1 and CDR2 (germline): MDHEN, SYDVKM. The CDR3 region is CASSPQESSYEQYF. CDR3 DNA: TGTGCCAGCAGTCCCCAGGAGAGCTCCTACGAGCAGTACTTC.